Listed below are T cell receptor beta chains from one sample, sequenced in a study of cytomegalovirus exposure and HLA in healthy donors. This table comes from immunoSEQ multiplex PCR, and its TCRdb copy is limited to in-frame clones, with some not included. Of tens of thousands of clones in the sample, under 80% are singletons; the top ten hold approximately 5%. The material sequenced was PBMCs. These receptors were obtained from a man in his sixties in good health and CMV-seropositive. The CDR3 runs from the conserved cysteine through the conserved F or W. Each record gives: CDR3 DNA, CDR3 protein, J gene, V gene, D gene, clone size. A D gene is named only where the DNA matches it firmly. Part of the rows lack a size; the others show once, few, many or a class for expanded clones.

TGTGCCAGCAGCCCTTGGGCTGGCTCCTACAATGAGCAGTTCTTC CASSPWAGSYNEQFF TRBJ2-1 TRBV11-2 - once
TGTGCCAGCAGCTTGGAGGGACAGGGATTCGACGAGCAGTACTTC CASSLEGQGFDEQYF TRBJ2-7 TRBV5-5 TRBD1 -
TGTGCCAGCAGCGCGGACAGCCAAGAGACCCAGTACTTC CASSADSQETQYF TRBJ2-5 TRBV2 - -
TGTGCCACCGAGGAAAATGGGAACACCGGGGAGCTGTTTTTT CATEENGNTGELFF TRBJ2-2 TRBV6-1 - -
TGTGCCAGCAGCTTAAAAGCCTTCGATCAGCCCCAGCATTTT CASSLKAFDQPQHF TRBJ1-5 TRBV7-2 - -
TGTGCCAGCAGTACAGGGTTGAACACTGAAGCTTTCTTT CASSTGLNTEAFF TRBJ1-1 TRBV6-5 - few
TGCGCCAGCAGCCAAGCCTGGACAGGGGAGTACGAGCAGTACTTC CASSQAWTGEYEQYF TRBJ2-7 TRBV4-1 TRBD1 -
TGTTCCAGCAGCTCAAATTACAGGTCTAGCACAGATACGCAGTATTTT CSSSSNYRSSTDTQYF TRBJ2-3 TRBV7-9 - few
TGTGCCAGCAGTTTAGGTGGCGGAGTTAACGGGCAGTACTTC CASSLGGGVNGQYF TRBJ2-7 TRBV27 - -
TGTGCCAGCTCACCTACCGGGGAAGTAGGTGAAGCTTTCTTT CASSPTGEVGEAFF TRBJ1-1 TRBV18 - -
TGTGCCAGCAGTTCGCTGGGGACAGGGATGGACCACGAGCAGTACTTC CASSSLGTGMDHEQYF TRBJ2-7 TRBV28 TRBD1 -
TGTGCCAGCAGTTCCCCGGGACAGGGTGAGCAGCCCCAGCATTTT CASSSPGQGEQPQHF TRBJ1-5 TRBV28 TRBD1 -
TGCGCCAGCAGCCAAGATTGGTTGGACTCAACAATGAACACTGAAGCTTTCTTT CASSQDWLDSTMNTEAFF TRBJ1-1 TRBV4-1 - -
TGTGCCAGCAGTTTGGGACAGGGCGGGACTAATGAAAAACTGTTTTTT CASSLGQGGTNEKLFF TRBJ1-4 TRBV28 TRBD1 -
TGCGCCAGCAGCTTGCGGGGGGGCGGCACAGATACGCAGTATTTT CASSLRGGGTDTQYF TRBJ2-3 TRBV5-1 TRBD2 few
TGTGCCAGCAGTGAAAATAGTGACGAGCAGTACTTC CASSENSDEQYF TRBJ2-7 TRBV2 - -
TGTGCCAGCGCTACGGGAAGCGGGACGCGGATGGATGAGCAGTTCTTC CASATGSGTRMDEQFF TRBJ2-1 TRBV7-8 TRBD2 -